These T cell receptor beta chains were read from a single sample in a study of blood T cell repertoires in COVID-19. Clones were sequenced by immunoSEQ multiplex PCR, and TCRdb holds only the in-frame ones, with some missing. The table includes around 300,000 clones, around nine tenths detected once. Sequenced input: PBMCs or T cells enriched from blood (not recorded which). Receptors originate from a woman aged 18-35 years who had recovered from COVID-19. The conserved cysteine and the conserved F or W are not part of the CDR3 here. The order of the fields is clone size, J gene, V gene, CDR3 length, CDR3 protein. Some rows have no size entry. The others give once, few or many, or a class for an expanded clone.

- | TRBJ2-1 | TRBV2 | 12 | ASNSLAGGFEQF
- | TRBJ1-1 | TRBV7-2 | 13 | ASSLAGGMNTEAF
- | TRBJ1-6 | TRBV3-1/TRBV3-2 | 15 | ASSQVFLRGANSPLH
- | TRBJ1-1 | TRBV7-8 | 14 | ASSSGQGAGYTEAF
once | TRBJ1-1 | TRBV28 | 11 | ASSLGGRAEAF
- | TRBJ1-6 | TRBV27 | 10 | ASSYSGSPLH
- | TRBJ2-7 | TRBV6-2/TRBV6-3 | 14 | ASSYMGLAGAYEQY
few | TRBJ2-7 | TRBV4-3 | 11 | ASSHGPGNEQY
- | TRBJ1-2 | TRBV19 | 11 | ASSPGTAHGYT
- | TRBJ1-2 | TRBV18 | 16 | ASSRGGQGGVANYGYT
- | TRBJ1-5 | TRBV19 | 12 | ASSRRGDNQPQH
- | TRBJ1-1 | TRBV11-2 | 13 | ASSPPGTGFTEAF
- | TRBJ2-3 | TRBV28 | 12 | ASIWGHNTDTQY
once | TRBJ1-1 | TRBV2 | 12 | ATKLQGDRTEAF
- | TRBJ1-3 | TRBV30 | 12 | AWSYRGGGNTIY
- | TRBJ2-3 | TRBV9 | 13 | ASSVTLAGGDTQY
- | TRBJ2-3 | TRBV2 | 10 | ASRDRADTQY
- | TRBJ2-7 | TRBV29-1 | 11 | SVVTGVSYEQY
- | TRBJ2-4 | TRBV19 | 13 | ASKGSALAKNIQY
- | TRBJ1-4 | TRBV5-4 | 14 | ASSAGLRTGDEKLF
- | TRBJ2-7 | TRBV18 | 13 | ASSPGRQGAYEQY
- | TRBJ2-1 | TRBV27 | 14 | ASSLSGLAGYNEQF
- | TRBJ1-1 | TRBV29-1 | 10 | SVDDRGTEAF
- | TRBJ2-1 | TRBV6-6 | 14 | ASSALRGTGDNEQF
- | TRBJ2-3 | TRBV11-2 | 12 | ASSVGDYHNTQY
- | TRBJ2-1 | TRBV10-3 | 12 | AISDVGQGDEQF
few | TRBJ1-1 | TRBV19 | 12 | ASSIREGDTEAF
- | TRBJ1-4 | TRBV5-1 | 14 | ASSPVPNRGLGKLF
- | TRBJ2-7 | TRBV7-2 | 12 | ASSLAGVPYEQY
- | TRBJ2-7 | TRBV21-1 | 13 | ASRTQGGVSYEQY
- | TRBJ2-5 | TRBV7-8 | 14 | ASSPRTSGIGETQY
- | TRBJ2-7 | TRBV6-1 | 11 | ASSLTVRYEQY
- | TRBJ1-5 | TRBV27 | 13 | ASSSTGGRNQPQH
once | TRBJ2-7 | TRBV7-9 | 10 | ASRDNSYEQY
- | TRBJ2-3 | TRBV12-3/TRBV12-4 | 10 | ASGLTPDTQY
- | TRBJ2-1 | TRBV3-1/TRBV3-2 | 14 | ASSQLGGSGSNEQF
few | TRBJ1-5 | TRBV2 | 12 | ASSETRGPQPQH
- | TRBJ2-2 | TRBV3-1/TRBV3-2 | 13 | ASSQATVARGELF
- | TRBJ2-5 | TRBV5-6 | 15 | ASSLILGQGFLETQY
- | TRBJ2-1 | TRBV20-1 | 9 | SAPSGNEQF
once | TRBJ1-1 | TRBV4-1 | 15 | ASSQRTGGVWNTEAF
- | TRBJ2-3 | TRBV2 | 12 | ASSFQGNTDTQY
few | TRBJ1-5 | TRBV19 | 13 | ASSIRDRGGQPQH
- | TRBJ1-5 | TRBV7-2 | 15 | ASSLVPEPQGNQPQH
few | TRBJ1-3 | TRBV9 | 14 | ASSVGGGSSGNTIY
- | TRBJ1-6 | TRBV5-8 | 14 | ASSSGQGGYNSPLH
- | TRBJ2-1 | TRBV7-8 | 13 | ASSSRDSNYNEQF
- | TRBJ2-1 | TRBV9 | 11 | ASQAGSYNEQF
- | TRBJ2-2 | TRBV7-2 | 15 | ASSLRRPSGKSGELF
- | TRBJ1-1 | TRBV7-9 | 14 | ASSHRRLGANTEAF
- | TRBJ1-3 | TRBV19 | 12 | ASSILPKGNTIY
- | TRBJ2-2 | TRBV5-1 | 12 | ASSLGGGTGELF
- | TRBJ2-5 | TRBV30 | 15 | AFSTGTSGGHGETQY